The clone carrying this TCR beta chain was seen more than once but under ten times. The antigen is unknown. The record originates from a study of T cell repertoires and HLA-DP antigens. Germline V gives CDR1 LGHNT, CDR2 FRNRAP. The CDR3 extends over 15 amino acids. Trimming cost V 5 bases and J 5 bases; bases outside gene matches: 6. Generated by immunoSEQ multiplex PCR, the TCRdb table keeps only in-frame clones and is missing some. The repertoire consists of approximately 73,000 clones, with around 77% occurring once and the leading ten covering approximately 1.4%. The rearrangement uses TRBV12-5 and TRBJ2-5; 12 bases map to TRBD1. This TCR was recovered from a man aged 55 to 70 in good health and CMV-seronegative. The sample consisted of CD4+ T cells from PBMCs. The CDR3 sequence is CASGPGQGAGETQYF. CDR3 in DNA: TGTGCTAGTGGTCCGGGACAGGGGGCTGGGGAGACCCAGTACTTC.